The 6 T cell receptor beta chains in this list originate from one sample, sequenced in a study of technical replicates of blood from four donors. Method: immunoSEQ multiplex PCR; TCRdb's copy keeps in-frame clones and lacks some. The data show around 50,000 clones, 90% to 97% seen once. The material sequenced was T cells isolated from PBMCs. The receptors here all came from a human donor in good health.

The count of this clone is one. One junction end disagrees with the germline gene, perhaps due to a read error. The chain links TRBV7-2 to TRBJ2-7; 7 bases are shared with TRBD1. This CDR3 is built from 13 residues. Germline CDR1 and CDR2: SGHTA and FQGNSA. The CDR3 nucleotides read TGTGCCAGCAGCTTGGAGCGACTGGGACAGCGGTCCTTC. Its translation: CASSLERLGQRSF.

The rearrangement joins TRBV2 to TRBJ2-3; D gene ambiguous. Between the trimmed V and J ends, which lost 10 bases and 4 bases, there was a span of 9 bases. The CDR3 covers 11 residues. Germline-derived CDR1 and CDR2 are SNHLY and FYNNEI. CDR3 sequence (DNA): TGTGCCACTATACTGTCAGATACGCAGTATTTT. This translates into CATILSDTQYF.

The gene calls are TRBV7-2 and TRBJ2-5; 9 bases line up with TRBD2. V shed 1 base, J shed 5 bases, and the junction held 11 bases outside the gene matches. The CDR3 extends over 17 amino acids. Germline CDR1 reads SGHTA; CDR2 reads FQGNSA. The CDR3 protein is CASSLGIAGASRETQYF. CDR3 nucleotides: TGTGCCAGCAGCTTAGGGATAGCGGGAGCGTCCAGGGAGACCCAGTACTTC.

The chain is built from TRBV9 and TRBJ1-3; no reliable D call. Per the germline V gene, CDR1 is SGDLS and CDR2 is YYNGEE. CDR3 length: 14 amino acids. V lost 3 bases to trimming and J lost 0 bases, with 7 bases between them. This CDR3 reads CASSEQYSGNTIYF. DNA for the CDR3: TGTGCCAGCAGCGAACAGTACTCTGGAAACACCATATATTTT. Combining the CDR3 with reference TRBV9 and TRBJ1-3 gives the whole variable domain DSGVTQTPKHLITATGQRVTLRCSPRSGDLSVYWYQQSLDQGLQFLIQYYNGEERAKGNILERFSAQQFPDLHSELNLSSLELGDSALYFCASSEQYSGNTIYFGEGSWLTVV.

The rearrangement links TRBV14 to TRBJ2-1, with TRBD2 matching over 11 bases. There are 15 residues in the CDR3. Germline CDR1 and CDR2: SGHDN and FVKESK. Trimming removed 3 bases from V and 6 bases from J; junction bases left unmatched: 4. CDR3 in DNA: TGTGCCAGCAGCCAGGGACTAGCGGCCTCCAATGAGCAGTTCTTC. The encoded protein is CASSQGLAASNEQFF. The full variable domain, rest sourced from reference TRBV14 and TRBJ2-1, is EAGVTQFPSHSVIEKGQTVTLRCDPISGHDNLYWYRRVMGKEIKFLLHFVKESKQDESGMPNNRFLAERTGGTYSTLKVQPAELEDSGVYFCASSQGLAASNEQFFGPGTRLTVL.

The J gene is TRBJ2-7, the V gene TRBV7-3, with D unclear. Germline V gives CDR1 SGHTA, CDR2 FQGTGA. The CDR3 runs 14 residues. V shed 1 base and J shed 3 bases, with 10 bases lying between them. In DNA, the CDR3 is TGTGCCAGCAGCTTAAATGTAGAAAGCTACGAGCAGTACTTC. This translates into CASSLNVESYEQYF.